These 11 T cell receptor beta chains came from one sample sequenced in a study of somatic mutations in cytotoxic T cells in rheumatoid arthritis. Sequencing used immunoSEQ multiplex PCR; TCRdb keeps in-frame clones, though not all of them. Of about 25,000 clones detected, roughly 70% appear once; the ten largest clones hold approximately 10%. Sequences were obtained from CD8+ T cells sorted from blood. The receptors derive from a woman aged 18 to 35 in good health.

CDR3 loop: CASRPRGPDGYTF. CDR3 sequence (DNA): TGTGCCAGCAGACCCCGGGGCCCTGATGGCTACACCTTC. The V and J genes are TRBV28 and TRBJ1-2, with D perhaps matching TRBD1 (5 bases). The CDR3 is 13 amino acids. Germline-derived CDR1 and CDR2 are MDHEN and SYDVKM. Deletions cut 6 bases from V and 6 bases from J, with 14 bases between.

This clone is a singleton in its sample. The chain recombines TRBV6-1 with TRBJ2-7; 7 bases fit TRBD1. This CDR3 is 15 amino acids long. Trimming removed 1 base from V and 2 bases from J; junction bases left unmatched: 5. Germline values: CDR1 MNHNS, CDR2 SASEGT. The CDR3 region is CASSEGQGDTYEQYF. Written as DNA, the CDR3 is TGTGCCAGCAGTGAAGGTCAGGGGGACACCTACGAGCAGTACTTC.

This CDR3 is CASSSGLAGVDNEQFF. CDR3 sequence (DNA): TGTGCCAGCAGTTCCGGGCTAGCGGGAGTAGACAATGAGCAGTTCTTC. This sequence joins TRBV27 and TRBJ2-1; 10 bases are shared with TRBD2. With 4 bases clipped from V and 5 bases from J, the junction kept 8 bases outside the gene matches. The germline gives CDR1 MNHEY, CDR2 SMNVEV (reference sequence). The CDR3 runs 16 residues.

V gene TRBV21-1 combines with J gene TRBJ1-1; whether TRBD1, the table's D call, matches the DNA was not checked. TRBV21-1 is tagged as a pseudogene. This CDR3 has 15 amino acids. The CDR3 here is CASSNSGQGAPEAFF. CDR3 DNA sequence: TGTGCCAGCAGCAATTCTGGACAGGGGGCCCCTGAAGCTTTCTTT.

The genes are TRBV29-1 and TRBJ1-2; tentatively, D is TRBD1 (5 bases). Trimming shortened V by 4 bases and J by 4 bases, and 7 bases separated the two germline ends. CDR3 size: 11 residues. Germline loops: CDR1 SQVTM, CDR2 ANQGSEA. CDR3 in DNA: TGCAGCGTTGGGGACGGCTATGGCTACACCTTC. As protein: CSVGDGYGYTF. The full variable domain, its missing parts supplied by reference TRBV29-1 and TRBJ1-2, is SAVISQKPSRDICQRGTSLTIQCQVDSQVTMMFWYRQQPGQSLTLIATANQGSEATYESGFVIDKFPISRPNLTFSTLTVSNMSPEDSSIYLCSVGDGYGYTFGSGTRLTVV.

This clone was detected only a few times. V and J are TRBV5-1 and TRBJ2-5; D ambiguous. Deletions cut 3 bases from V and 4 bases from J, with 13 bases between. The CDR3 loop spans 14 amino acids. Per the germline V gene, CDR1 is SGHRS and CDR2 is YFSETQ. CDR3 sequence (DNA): TGCGCCAGCAGCTCCTGGGCCTCCCGAGAGACCCAGTACTTC. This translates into CASSSWASRETQYF.

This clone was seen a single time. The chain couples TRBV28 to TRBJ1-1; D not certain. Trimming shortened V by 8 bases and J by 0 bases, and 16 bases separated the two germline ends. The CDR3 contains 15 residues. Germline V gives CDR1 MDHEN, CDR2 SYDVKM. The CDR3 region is CASLPIQEVNTEAFF. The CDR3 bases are TGTGCCAGCTTACCCATTCAGGAAGTGAACACTGAAGCTTTCTTT.

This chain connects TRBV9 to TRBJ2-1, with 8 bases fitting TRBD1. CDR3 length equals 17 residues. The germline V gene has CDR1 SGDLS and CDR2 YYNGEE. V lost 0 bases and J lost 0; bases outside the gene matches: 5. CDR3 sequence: CASSVDYRGSSYNEQFF. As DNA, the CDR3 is TGTGCCAGCAGCGTAGACTACAGGGGGAGCTCCTACAATGAGCAGTTCTTC. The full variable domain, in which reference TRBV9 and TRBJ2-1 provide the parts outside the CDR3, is DSGVTQTPKHLITATGQRVTLRCSPRSGDLSVYWYQQSLDQGLQFLIQYYNGEERAKGNILERFSAQQFPDLHSELNLSSLELGDSALYFCASSVDYRGSSYNEQFFGPGTRLTVL.

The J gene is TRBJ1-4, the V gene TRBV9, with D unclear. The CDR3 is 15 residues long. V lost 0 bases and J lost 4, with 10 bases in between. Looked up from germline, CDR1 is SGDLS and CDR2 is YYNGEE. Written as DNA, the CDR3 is TGTGCCAGCAGCGTAGAGGGCAGCATTAATGAAAAACTGTTTTTT. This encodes CASSVEGSINEKLFF.

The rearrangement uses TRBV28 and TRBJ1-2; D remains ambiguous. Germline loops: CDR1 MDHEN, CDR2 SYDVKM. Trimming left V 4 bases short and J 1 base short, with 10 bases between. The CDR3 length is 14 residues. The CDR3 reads CASSSTTDNYGYTF. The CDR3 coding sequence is TGTGCCAGCAGTTCCACGACGGATAACTATGGCTACACCTTC.

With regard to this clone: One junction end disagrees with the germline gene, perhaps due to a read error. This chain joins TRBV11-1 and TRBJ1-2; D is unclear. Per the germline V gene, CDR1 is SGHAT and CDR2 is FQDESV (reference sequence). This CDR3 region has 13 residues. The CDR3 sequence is CASSLTGNCGYTF. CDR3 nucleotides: TGTGCCAGCAGCTTAACGGGGAACTGTGGCTACACCTTC.